Ten or more counts support the clone carrying this T cell receptor beta chain. This sample is part of a study of early T cells in non-severe SARS-CoV-2 infection. Study in general: With bulk RNA from unsorted whole blood as input, sequencing yielded unpaired chains.

TCRdb reprocessed the 5' RACE reads with MiXCR, giving one entry per CDR3 protein. The sample carries just over 80,000 distinct CDR3 sequences, around 13% recorded once. Sample: whole blood. The TCR originated in an adult who was a healthcare worker with PCR-confirmed SARS-CoV-2 infection or an uninfected control (not recorded which).

The CDR3 reads CSVDADTQYF. As DNA, the CDR3 is TGCAGCGTTGATGCAGATACGCAGTATTTT. The rearrangement links TRBV29-1 to TRBJ2-3; no definite D call. Trimming stripped 3 bases from V and 4 bases from J, with 2 bases between. The CDR3 spans 10 residues. Germline lookup yields CDR1 SQVTM and CDR2 ANQGSEA.